The sequence of this T cell receptor (beta chain) was determined in a study of human T cells and chemical hapten exposure (dated by TCRdb to about 2021). Regarding the research as a whole: For sensitization, 2% DPC in acetone was applied to a roughly 2 cm by roughly 2 cm area of upper inner arm skin. The libraries were sequenced as a pool, and the TCR yield per sample differed mostly because of small variations in library volumes within the pool. In alopecia patients, the study followed how the peripheral blood TCR repertoire changed in vivo over primary and secondary sensitization to diphenylcyclopropenone (DPC), a hapten. Most of the patients in the cohort were female, and the cohort covered alopecia areata with under or over 50% scalp involvement, alopecia totalis and alopecia universalis. Weekly therapeutic DPC doses were additionally applied to the scalp of patients throughout the approximately 24-week study period. Nearly 30 alopecia patients gave blood for TCR sequencing at one to four time points (pre-sensitization, 2, 6 and 24 weeks). Patch testing on the upper back used Finn chambers containing 0.01% DPC, with scoring done after 6 days according to International Contact Dermatitis Research Group standards. Blood samples were taken from patients before sensitization (week 0) and then at 2, 6 and about 24 weeks after DPC sensitization.

The library was made by RACE. Sequencing instrument: NextSeq 500. Library preparation attached unique molecular identifiers to individual cDNA molecules for quantitative, reproducible TCR counting. From each blood RNA sample, both TCR alpha and TCR beta chains were sequenced. The study's processing was this. Samples had a median of around 92,000 TCRs, with a range from roughly 23,224 to 750,000. V, J and CDR3 annotation of the TCR reads was carried out using the Decombinator software suite. Every sample was subsampled to the same number of TCRs (28,000) for the PS versus PT1 abundance plots. Expanded TCRs were defined as absent before sensitization and observed at least eight times at the 2-week time point. TCRdb handled the public reads itself, with Q25 trimming in fastp and clone calling in MiXCR, and kept productive beta chains. Each CDR3 protein gets just one entry, which takes the most common genes and DNA from the rows behind it. TCRdb, not the original authors, processed these V and J calls. Within this sample are fewer than 500,000 distinct CDR3 sequences, with 4.8% of them counted one time only. The ten largest clones represent over 2% of the sample.

The time point label corresponds to: patch test 1, 2 weeks after DPC sensitization. Sample treatment or condition, as interpreted from the label and publication: therapeutic diphenylcyclopropenone sensitization with weekly scalp DPC. At every patch-test visit, the blood draw took place before the patch test was put on. Patients were considered eligible if aged 18 to 70, diagnosed with alopecia and deemed suitable for DPC therapy, and patients were excluded if pregnant. Unfractionated whole blood was collected in Tempus Blood RNA tubes, and total RNA was extracted from that blood. The research as a whole found: Expanded TCRs formed significantly more large CDR3 similarity clusters than pre-sensitization or healthy control sets, consistent with antigen-driven responses. DPC sensitization did not change the number of TCRs with a frequency above 1 in 1000, and there was no evidence of changes in global repertoire structure. Patch test score was positively correlated with the number of PT1 expanded TCRs, with significance at thresholds 8, 16 and 32 but not at 4. Repeated subsampling changed both the strength of the expansion versus patch-test correlation and the threshold at which the correlation became significant. Because all patients had alopecia, a presumed autoimmune disease, the immune response of the patients might differ from that of healthy individuals.

There are 16 amino acids in the CDR3, from cysteine to phenylalanine inclusive. The DNA shown is the 48-base CDR3, in frame from base 1. Taken from the germline V gene, the CDR1 and CDR2 loops are SGHVS and FQNEAQ. V is cut by 1 base and J by 0 bases, and the space between the germline ends is 11 bases. This clonotype was observed a handful of times. Its antigen remains unidentified. One base away there is no much larger clone; base qualities are not given. This TCR derives from a woman aged 50 to 65 with alopecia areata. Some clones in this sample may be carry-over from other donors' samples. This sequence uses TRBV7-8 and TRBJ2-3; the D region may be TRBD1 or TRBD2, each matching 5 bases equally. Material: whole blood, obtained in connection with sensitization to the hapten diphenylcyclopropenone (DPC). The CDR3 protein: CASSLDGAGSTDTQYF. The sequenced DNA: TGTGCCAGCAGCTTAGACGGGGCAGGAAGCACAGATACGCAGTATTTT.